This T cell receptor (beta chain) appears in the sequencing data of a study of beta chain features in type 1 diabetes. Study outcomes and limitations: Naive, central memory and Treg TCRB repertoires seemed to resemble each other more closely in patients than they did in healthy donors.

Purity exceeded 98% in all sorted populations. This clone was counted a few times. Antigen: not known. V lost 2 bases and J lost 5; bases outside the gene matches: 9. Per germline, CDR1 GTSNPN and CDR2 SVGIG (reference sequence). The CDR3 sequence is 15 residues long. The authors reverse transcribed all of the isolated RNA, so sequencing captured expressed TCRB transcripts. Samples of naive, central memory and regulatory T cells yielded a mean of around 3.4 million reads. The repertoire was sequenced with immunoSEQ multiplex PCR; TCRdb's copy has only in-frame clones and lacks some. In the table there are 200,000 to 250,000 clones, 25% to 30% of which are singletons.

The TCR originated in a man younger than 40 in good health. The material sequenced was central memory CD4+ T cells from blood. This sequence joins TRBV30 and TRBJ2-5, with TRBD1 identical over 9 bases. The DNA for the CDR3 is TGTGCCTGGAGTACACAGGGGGCCCGAGGGGAGACCCAGTACTTC. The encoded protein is CAWSTQGARGETQYF.